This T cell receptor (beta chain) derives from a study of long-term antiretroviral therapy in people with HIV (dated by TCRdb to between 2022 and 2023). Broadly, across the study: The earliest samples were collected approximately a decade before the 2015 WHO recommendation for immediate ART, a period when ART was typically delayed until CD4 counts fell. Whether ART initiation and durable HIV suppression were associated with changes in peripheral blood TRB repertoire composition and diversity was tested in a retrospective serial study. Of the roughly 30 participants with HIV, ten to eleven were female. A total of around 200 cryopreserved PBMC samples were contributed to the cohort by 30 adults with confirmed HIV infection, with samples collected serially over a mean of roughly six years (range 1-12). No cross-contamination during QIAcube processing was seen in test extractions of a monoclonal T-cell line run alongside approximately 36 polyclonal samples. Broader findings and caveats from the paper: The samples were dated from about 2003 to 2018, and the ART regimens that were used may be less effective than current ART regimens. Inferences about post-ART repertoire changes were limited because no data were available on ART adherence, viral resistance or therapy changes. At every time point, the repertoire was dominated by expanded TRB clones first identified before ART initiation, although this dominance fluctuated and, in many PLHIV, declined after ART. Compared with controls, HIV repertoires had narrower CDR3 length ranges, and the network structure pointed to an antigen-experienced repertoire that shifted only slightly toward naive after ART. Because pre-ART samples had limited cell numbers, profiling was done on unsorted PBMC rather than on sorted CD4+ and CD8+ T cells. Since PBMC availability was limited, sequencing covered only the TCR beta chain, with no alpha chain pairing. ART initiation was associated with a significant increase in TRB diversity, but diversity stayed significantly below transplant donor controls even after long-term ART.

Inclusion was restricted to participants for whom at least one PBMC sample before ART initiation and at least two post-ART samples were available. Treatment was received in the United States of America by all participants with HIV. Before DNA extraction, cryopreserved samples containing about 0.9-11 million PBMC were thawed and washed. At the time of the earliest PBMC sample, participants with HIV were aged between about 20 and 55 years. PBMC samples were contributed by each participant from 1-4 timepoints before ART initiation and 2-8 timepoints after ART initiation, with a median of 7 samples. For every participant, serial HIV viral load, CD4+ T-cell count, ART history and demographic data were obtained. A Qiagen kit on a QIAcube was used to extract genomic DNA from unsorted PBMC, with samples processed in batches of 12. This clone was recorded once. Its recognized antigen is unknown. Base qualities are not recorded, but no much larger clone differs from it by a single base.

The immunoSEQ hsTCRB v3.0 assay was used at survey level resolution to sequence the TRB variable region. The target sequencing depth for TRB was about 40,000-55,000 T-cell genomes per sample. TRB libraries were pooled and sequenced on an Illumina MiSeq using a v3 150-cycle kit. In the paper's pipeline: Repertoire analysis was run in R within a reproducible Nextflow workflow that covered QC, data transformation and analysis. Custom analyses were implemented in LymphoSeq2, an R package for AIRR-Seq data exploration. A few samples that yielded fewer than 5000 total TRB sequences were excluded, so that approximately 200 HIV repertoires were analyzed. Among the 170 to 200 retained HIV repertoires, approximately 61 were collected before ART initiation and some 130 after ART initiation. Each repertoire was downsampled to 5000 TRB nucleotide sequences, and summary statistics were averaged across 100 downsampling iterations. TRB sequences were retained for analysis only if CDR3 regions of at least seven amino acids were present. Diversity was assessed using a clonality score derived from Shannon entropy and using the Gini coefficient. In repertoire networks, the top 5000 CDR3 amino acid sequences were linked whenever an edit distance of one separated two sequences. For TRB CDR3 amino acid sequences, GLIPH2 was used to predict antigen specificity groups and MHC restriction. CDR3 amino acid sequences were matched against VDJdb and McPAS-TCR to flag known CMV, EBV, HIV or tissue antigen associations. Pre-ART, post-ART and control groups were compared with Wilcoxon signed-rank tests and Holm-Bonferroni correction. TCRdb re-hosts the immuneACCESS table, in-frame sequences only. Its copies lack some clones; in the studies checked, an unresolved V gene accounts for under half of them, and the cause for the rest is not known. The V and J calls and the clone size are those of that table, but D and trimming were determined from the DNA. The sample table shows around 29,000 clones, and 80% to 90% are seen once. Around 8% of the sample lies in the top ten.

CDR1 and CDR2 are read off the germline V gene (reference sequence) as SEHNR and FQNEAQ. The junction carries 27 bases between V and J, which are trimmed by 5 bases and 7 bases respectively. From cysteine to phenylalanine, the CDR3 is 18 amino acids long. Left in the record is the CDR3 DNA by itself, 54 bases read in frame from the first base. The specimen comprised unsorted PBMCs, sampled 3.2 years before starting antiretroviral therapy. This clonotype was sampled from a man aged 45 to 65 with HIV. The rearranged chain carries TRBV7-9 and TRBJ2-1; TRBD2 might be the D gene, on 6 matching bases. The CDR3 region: CASSRRDSKDFWVNEQFF. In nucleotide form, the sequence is TGTGCCAGCAGCCGCAGGGACTCAAAGGATTTCTGGGTTAATGAGCAGTTCTTC.